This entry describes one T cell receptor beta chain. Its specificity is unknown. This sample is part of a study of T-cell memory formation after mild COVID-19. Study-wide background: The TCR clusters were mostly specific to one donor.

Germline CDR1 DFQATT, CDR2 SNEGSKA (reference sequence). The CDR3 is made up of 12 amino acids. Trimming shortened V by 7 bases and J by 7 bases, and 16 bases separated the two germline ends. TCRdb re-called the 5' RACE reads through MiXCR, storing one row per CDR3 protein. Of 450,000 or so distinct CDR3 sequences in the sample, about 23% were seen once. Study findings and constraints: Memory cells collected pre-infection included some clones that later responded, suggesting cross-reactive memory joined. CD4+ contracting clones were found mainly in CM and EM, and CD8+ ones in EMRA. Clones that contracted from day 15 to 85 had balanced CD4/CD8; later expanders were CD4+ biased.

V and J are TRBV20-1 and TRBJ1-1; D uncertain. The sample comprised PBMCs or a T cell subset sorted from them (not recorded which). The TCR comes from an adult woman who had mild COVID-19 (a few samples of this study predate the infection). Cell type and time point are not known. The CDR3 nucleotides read TGCAGTGTTCCTGCAACCGTGAATGAAGCTTTCTTT. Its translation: CSVPATVNEAFF.